The clone carrying this T cell receptor beta chain was detected once. Antigen: not known. The PCR used 60 Vbeta and 13 Jbeta primers. The method was immunoSEQ multiplex PCR; TCRdb's version includes in-frame clones alone and lacks a portion of them. The data contain around 100,000 clones, approximately 76% of them singletons. Trimming took off 6 bases at V and 3 bases at J, with 15 bases between the two ends. The length of the CDR3 is 14 residues. Germline-derived CDR1 and CDR2 are SNHLY and FYNNEI. The sample belongs to a study of cytomegalovirus exposure and HLA in healthy donors. General study results and limits: Researchers reported that three CMV-associated chains were confirmed in vitro as CMV antigen-specific. Reportedly, HLA-A and HLA-B alleles of most subjects were accurately predicted from TCR beta.

The sequence derives from a woman under 30 in good health and CMV-seropositive. The gene calls are TRBV2 and TRBJ2-7; TRBD2 might be the D (6 bases). The sample was PBMCs. CDR3 in DNA: TGTGCCAGCAGGGCCCCACGGGGAGGCTACGAGCAGTACTTC. Translation: CASRAPRGGYEQYF. The full variable domain, rest sourced from reference TRBV2 and TRBJ2-7, is EPEVTQTPSHQVTQMGQEVILRCVPISNHLYFYWYRQILGQKVEFLVSFYNNEISEKSEIFDDQFSVERPDGSNFTLKIRSTKLEDSAMYFCASRAPRGGYEQYFGPGTRLTVT.